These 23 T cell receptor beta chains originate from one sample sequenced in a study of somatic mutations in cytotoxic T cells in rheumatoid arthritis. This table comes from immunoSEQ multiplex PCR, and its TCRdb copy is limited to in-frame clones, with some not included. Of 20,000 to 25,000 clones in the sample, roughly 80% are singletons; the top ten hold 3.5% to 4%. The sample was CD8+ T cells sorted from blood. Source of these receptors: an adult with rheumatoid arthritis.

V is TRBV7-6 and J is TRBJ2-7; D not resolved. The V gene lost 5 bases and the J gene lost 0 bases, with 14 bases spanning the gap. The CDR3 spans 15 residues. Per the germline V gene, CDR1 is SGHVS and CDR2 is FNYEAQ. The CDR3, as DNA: TGTGCCAGCAGCCAGAGTGACAACCCCTCCTACGAGCAGTACTTC. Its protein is CASSQSDNPSYEQYF.

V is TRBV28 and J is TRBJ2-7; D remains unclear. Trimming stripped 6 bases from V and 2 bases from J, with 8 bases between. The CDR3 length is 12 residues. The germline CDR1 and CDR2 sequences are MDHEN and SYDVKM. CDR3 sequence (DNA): TGTGCCAGCAGGGGCCGGGCCTACGAGCAGTACTTC. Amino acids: CASRGRAYEQYF.

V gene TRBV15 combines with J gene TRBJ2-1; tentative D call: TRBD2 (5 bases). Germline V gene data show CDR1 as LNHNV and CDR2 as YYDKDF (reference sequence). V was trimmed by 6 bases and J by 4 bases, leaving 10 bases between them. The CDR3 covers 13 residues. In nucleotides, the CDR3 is TGTGCCACCAGTCCCGGAGGATACAATGAGCAGTTCTTC. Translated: CATSPGGYNEQFF.

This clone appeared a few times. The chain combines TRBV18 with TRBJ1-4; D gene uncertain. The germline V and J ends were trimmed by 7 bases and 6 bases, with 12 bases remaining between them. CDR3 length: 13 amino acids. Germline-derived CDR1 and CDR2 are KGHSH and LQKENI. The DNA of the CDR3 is TGTGCCAGCTACCGGGCCCTTCATGAAAAACTGTTTTTT. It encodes CASYRALHEKLFF.

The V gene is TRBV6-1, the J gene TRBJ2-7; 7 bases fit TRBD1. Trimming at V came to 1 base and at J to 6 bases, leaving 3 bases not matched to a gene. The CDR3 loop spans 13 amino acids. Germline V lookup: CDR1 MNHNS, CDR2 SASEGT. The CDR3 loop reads CASSEGDSAEQYF. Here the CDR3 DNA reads TGTGCCAGCAGTGAAGGGGACAGCGCCGAGCAGTACTTC.

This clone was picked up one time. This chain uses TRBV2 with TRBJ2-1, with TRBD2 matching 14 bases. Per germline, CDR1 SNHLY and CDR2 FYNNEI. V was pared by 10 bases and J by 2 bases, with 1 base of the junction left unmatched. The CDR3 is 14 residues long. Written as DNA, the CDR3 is TGTGCCAAGACTAGCGGGGGGGCCTACAATGAGCAGTTCTTC. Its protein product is CAKTSGGAYNEQFF.

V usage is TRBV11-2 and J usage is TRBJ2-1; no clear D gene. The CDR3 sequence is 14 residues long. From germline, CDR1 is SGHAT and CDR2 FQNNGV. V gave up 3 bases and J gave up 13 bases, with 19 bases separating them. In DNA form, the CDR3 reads TGTGCCAGCAGCTTTCAACCACGTCGGCTTGAACAGTTCTTC. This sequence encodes CASSFQPRRLEQFF.

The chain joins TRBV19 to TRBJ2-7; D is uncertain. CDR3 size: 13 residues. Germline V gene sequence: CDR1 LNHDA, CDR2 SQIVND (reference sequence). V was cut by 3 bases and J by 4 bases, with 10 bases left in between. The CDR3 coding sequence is TGTGCCAGTAGTATTGACGCGGAGTACGAGCAGTACTTC. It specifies CASSIDAEYEQYF. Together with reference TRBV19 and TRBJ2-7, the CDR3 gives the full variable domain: DGGITQSPKYLFRKEGQNVTLSCEQNLNHDAMYWYRQDPGQGLRLIYYSQIVNDFQKGDIAEGYSVSREKKESFPLTVTSAQKNPTAFYLCASSIDAEYEQYFGPGTRLTVT.

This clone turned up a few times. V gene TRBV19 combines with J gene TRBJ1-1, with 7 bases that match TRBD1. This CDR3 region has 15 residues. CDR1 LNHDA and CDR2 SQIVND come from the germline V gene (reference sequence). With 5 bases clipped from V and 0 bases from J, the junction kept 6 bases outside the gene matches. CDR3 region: CASSPGQLMNTEAFF. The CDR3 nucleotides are TGTGCCAGTAGTCCGGGACAGTTGATGAACACTGAAGCTTTCTTT.

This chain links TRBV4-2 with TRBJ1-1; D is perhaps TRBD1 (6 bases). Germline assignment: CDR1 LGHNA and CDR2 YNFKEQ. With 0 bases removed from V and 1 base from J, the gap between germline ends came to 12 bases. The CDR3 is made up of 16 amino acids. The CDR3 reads CASSQDLGHRNTEAFF. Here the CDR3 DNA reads TGTGCCAGCAGCCAAGATCTGGGACATAGGAACACTGAAGCTTTCTTT.

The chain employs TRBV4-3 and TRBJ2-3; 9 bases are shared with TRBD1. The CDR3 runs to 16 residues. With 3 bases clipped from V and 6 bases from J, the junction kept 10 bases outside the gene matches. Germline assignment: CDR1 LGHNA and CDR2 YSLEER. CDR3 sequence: CASSHGTGKGSDTQYF. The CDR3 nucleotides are TGCGCCAGCAGCCATGGGACAGGGAAGGGTTCGGATACGCAGTATTTT.

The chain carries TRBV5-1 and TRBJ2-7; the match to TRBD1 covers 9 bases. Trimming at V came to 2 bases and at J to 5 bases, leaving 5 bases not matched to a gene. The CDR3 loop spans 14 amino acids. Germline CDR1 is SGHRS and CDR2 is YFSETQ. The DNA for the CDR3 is TGCGCCAGCAGCTTTACAGGGGGCTGGGACGAGCAGTACTTC. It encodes CASSFTGGWDEQYF.

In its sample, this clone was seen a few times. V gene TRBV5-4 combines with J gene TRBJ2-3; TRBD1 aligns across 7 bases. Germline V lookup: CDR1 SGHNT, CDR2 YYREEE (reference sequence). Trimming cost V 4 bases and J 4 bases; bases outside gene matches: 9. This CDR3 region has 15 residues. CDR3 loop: CASSKYDRDADTQYF. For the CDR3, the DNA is TGTGCCAGCAGCAAATACGACAGGGACGCAGATACGCAGTATTTT.

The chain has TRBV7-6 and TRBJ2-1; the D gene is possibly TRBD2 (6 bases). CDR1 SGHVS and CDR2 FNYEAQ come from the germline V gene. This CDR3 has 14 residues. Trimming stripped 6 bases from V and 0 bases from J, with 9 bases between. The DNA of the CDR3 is TGTGCCAGCAGTATCGGGAGCTCCTACAATGAGCAGTTCTTC. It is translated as CASSIGSSYNEQFF.

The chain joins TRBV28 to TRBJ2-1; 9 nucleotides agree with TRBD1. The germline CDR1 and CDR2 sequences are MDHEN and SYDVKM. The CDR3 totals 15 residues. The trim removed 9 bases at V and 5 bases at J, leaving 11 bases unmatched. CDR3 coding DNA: TGTGCCAGTAGTAAGCCCCGGACAGGGGACAATGAGCAGTTCTTC. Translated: CASSKPRTGDNEQFF.

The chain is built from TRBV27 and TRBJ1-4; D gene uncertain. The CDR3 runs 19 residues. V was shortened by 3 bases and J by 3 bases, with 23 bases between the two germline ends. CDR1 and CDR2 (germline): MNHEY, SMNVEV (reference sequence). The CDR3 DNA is TGTGCCAGCAGTTTTTTGGTGGGTAGGACGGCCCCAGCTAATGAAAAACTGTTTTTT. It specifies CASSFLVGRTAPANEKLFF.

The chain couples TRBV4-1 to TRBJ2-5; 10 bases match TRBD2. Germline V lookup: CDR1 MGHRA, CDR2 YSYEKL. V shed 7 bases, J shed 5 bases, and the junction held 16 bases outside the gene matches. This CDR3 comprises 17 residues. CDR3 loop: CASTPFGSGGPLETQYF. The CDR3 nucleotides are TGCGCCAGCACCCCCTTTGGTAGCGGGGGGCCTCTTGAGACCCAGTACTTC.

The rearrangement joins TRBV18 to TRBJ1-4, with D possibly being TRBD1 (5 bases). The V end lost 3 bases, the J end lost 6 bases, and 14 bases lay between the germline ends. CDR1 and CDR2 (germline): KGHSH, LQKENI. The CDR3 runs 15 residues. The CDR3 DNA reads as TGTGCCAGCTCACCTCGGGGGAATCGGGATGAAAAACTGTTTTTT. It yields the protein CASSPRGNRDEKLFF.

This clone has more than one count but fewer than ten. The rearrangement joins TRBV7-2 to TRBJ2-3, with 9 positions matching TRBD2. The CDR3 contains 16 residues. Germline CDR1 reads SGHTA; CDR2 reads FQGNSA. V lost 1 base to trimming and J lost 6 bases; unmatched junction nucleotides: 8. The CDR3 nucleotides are TGTGCCAGCAGCTTAGGACCGGGACTAGCATGGGATACGCAGTATTTT. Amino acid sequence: CASSLGPGLAWDTQYF.

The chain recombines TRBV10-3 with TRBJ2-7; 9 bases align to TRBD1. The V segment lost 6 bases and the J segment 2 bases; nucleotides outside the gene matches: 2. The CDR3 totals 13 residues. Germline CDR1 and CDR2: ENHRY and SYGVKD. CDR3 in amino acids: CAIRGTGTYEQYF. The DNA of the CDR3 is TGTGCCATCAGGGGGACAGGGACCTACGAGCAGTACTTC.

The CDR3 protein is CASSHSSADTQYF. CDR3 bases: TGTGCCAGCAGTCACTCGAGTGCAGATACGCAGTATTTT. The V call is TRBV28, the J call TRBJ2-3; D call uncertain. V was trimmed by 5 bases and J by 4 bases, leaving 10 bases between them. Germline CDR1 MDHEN, CDR2 SYDVKM. This CDR3 is 13 amino acids long.

The CDR3 DNA follows: TGTGCCAGCAGCTCGGACAGGATGGAAATGAACACTGAAGCTTTCTTT. Translated: CASSSDRMEMNTEAFF. V gene TRBV7-9 combines with J gene TRBJ1-1; 7 bases are a match to TRBD1. V lost 4 bases and J lost 0; bases outside the gene matches: 8. CDR1 and CDR2 from the germline V gene are SEHNR and FQNEAQ (reference sequence). The CDR3 sequence is 16 residues long. Based on the CDR3 plus reference TRBV7-9 and TRBJ1-1, the full variable domain is DTGVSQNPRHKITKRGQNVTFRCDPISEHNRLYWYRQTLGQGPEFLTYFQNEAQLEKSRLLSDRFSAERPKGSFSTLEIQRTEQGDSAMYLCASSSDRMEMNTEAFFGQGTRLTVV.

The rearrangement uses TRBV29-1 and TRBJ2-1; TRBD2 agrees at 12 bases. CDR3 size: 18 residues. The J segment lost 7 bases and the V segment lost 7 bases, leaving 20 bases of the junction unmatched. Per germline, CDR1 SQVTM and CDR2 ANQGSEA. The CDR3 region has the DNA TGCAGCGGCCGAGGCCTAGCGGGGGGGTCCCGGGCTTGGAATGAGCAGTTCTTC. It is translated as CSGRGLAGGSRAWNEQFF.